The TCR beta chain under discussion was sequenced for a study of PD-L1 blockade in urothelial cancer (TCRdb year 2017). For the study in its entirety: All patients started therapy in about 2014 and received atezolizumab 1,200 mg intravenously every 3 weeks. Durable clinical benefit was defined as a progression-free survival longer than 6 months, and TCR features were additionally tested against progression-free survival and overall survival. About 85% of the 29 patients were identified as males with urothelial cancer of bladder origin, and a prior smoking history was reported by 18 of 29 patients. Approximately 29 patients had pretreatment blood TCR-seq, about 25 had at least one posttreatment blood collection, and about 25 had tumor TCR-seq. An exploratory multi-omic analysis was conducted of the somatic, immune and clinical correlates of response to PD-L1 blockade with atezolizumab in urothelial cancer. Durable clinical benefit was achieved by nine patients but not by the remaining 20. Blood samples were analyzed 3 weeks after the start of treatment (second dose) and 6 weeks after the start of treatment. An ECOG performance status of 0 or 1 was recorded for the patients, and 0 to 3 prior chemotherapy regimens had been received by the patients. In the same patients, whole exome sequencing and RNA sequencing of pretreatment tumors were performed in addition to TCR sequencing. Blood samples yielded a median of roughly 150,000 T cells and around 80,000 unique TCRs, with median clonality about 0.08. TCR sequencing covered pretreatment tumor samples and matched, serially collected peripheral blood taken before and after atezolizumab treatment. Study-wide conclusions, independent of this receptor: Among patients with durable benefit, tumor-associated TCR clones showed greater expansion in peripheral blood 3 weeks after treatment started (n of about 21, p = 0.022). A pretreatment peripheral blood TCR clonality below the median was linked to improved progression-free and overall survival. Small sample size (n ≈ 28) and many exploratory analyses mean the results are intended to be hypothesis-generating.

A total of 25 to 35 patients with locally advanced or metastatic urothelial carcinoma, treated at Memorial Sloan Kettering on a trial protocol, made up the cohort. Peripheral blood mononuclear cells were collected pretreatment and during treatment, with between 1 and 8 total time points per patient. The Qiagen DNeasy Blood extraction kit was used to purify genomic DNA from total PBMCs and tumor samples. Collected pretreatment and during treatment, PBMCs were isolated and stored as previously described. V loses 3 bases at its end and J loses 0 bases; junction bases beyond the gene matches: 4. The CDR3 contains 15 residues, cysteine and phenylalanine counted. Solely the CDR3 DNA is kept, with 45 bases framed from the first base. The germline V gene sets CDR1 to SGDLS and CDR2 to YYNGEE. Notes on this clone: Its recognized antigen is unknown. No base quality information exists; no much larger clone differs at one position.

To estimate absolute template abundance from read counts, synthetic TCR analog templates were spiked into each PCR. TCRbeta CDR3 regions were amplified from genomic DNA with bias-controlled V and J gene primers using the immunoSEQ assay. Sequencing of rearranged TCRbeta segments was done at approximately 20X coverage. The paper's processing steps were these. Sequencing errors were corrected by clustering, and CDR3s were annotated against IMGT so that V, D and J genes could be assigned. Downstream analyses used only productive TCRbeta rearrangements and left out out-of-frame or stop-codon sequences. To compute clonality, Shannon entropy was normalized by the log of the number of unique productive sequences and then subtracted from one. Clones differing between time points or between blood and tumor were identified using Fisher's exact test with Benjamini-Hochberg correction, with an adjusted p below 0.01 applied as the threshold. The table comes from immuneACCESS by way of TCRdb, which keeps in-frame sequences with V and J called. Part of the clones is missing from these tables; in studies checked, under half for an unresolved V gene and the rest for unknown reasons. That table is the source of V, J and clone size, and D and trimming were worked out from the DNA. Within this sample are more than 85,000 clones, with roughly nine tenths of them counted one time only. Around 0.9% of the sample lies in the top ten.

The source of this sequence is a woman aged 80 or over with urothelial cancer. The sequencing here drew on PBMCs, taken around atezolizumab (anti-PD-L1) treatment. The rearranged chain carries TRBV9 and TRBJ1-1; 8 middle bases align to TRBD1. The DNA sequence is TGTGCCAGCAGCGCGAGACAGGGGATGAACACTGAAGCTTTCTTT. Translated, it reads CASSARQGMNTEAFF.